This T cell receptor (beta chain) was sequenced in a study of CD8 T cells in ankylosing spondylitis (dated by TCRdb to 2016 to 2017). In terms of the full investigation: The study profiled T cell receptor beta repertoires in healthy donors and ankylosing spondylitis patients to find disease-linked TCR variants. The full study cohort was made up of about 25 ankylosing spondylitis patients and 108 healthy donors. Samples of peripheral blood were taken, and for ankylosing spondylitis patients, synovial fluid was collected as well.

This clonotype was seen more than once but under ten times. Its antigen remains undetermined. Base qualities are missing; no much larger clone stands one base away. TCRdb names Illumina HiSeq 2500 as the instrument used. TCR beta libraries were prepared by quantitative 5'-RACE with molecular barcodes. The study's own analysis went as follows. A new computational method, built on a probabilistic model of VDJ rearrangement, was used to identify disease-linked TCR variants. The raw public data were reprocessed by TCRdb itself: fastp quality trimming at Q25, MiXCR clonotype calling, in-frame beta chains only. Here each entry gathers all rows of one CDR3 protein and keeps the most common genes and DNA. The V and J calls were not made by the authors but by TCRdb's processing. This sample lists 200,000 to 250,000 distinct CDR3 sequences; around 18% were detected once. 42% of the sample is in the top ten clones.

Paper-wide results and their limitations: Some TCR beta motif variants had previously been reported in synovial fluid and blood of reactive arthritis patients, which suggested common disease-initiation mechanisms. In peripheral blood, the disease-linked clones were found at relatively low frequencies and had a CD8+ phenotype. A TCR beta motif made up of several highly homologous amino acid variants appeared to be characteristic of blood from ankylosing spondylitis patients. Significant enrichment of the disease-linked clones was reported in matched synovial fluid samples from ankylosing spondylitis patients.

The sequencing input was blood, either unsorted or a sorted T cell fraction (not recorded which). This sequence originates from a male donor with ankylosing spondylitis.

The sequenced DNA: TGTGCCAGCAGCCAAGGTTGGGGACAGGGCAGCCCCGAATCCTACGAGCAGTACTTC. Its product reads: CASSQGWGQGSPESYEQYF. The sequence joins TRBV4-2 to TRBJ2-7, and 9 junction bases match TRBD1. Ends trimmed: V by 1 base, J by 1 base; bases unmatched to a gene: 14. As encoded in the germline V gene, CDR1 is LGHNA while CDR2 is YNFKEQ. The CDR3 measures 19 amino acids from cysteine to phenylalanine. The kept DNA is CDR3 alone, 57 bases in frame from the first base.